A selection of T cell receptor beta chains follows, all from one sample in a study of cytomegalovirus exposure and HLA in healthy donors. Sequencing used immunoSEQ multiplex PCR; TCRdb keeps in-frame clones, though not all of them. The data contain about 200,000 clones, around 75% of them singletons. The sequenced material came from PBMCs. The receptors were gathered from a male donor in good health and CMV-seropositive. CDR3s include the opening cysteine and the closing phenylalanine or tryptophan.

cdr3_length v_call cdr3_aa
17 TRBV25-1 CASSEYGSPEGKDEQYF
16 TRBV2 CASRRGQGLGSYEQYF
13 TRBV5-4 CASSLGDSDTQYF
13 TRBV5-1 CASSFQGNQPQHF
18 TRBV4-1 CASSRTPRTSGNTYEQYF
19 TRBV27 CASSPSLNLLAEHTGELFF
13 TRBV28 CASSTGSNTEAFF
16 TRBV10-3 CAISESDRERNSPLHF
15 TRBV27 CASSLGQLAKNIQYF
12 TRBV29-1 CSAGTGSYEQYF
15 TRBV4-2 CASSQDPPGVEEQYF
15 TRBV7-9 CASSLVREDTDTQYF
14 TRBV14 CASSPWDRDSPLHF
15 TRBV11-2 CASSLEAGTGYEQYF
14 TRBV5-1 CASSFRQGDYEQYF
15 TRBV10-1 CASSAAARAPYEQYF
15 TRBV5-1 CASSPLDTMNTEAFF
14 TRBV6-5 CASTRASGQETQYF
14 TRBV28 CASRVTGGGYGYTF
14 TRBV11-3 CASSLDPTTNEQFF
15 TRBV18 CASSLHWDGQGEAFF
15 TRBV10-3 CATRRDRDSRDTQYF
15 TRBV7-2 CASSAGPGQGSPLHF
17 TRBV7-8 CASSSLILAASTDTQYF
14 TRBV2 CASRGQQNTGELFF
15 TRBV27 CASIGLAGRSYEQYF
15 TRBV15 CATSIPGQLTNEAFF
18 TRBV7-6 CASSLGGQGDKNGNTIYF
15 TRBV7-2 CASSLAGGNADTQYF
14 TRBV5-4 CASSLGGVGEKLFF
15 TRBV6-1 CASRTGLGTNEKLFF
14 TRBV19 CASSIVGQDHEQYF
14 TRBV7-9 CASSLAGGDNEQFF
16 TRBV5-1 CASSLVLAARRETQYF
12 TRBV29-1 CSVDYRKETQYF
15 TRBV30 CAWVRWDSVTSPLHF
13 TRBV5-8 CASSLATRGEAFF
16 TRBV7-2 CASSLGGVGVGYEQYF
14 TRBV2 CASSTGIRNQPQHF
16 TRBV5-4 CASSSRTSGGYNEQFF
12 TRBV5-1 CASSYRVDGYTF
15 TRBV7-2 CASSTLSGNTGELFF
13 TRBV2 CASRGQGGQPQHF
15 TRBV18 CASTSLGGGSYEQYF
14 TRBV5-1 CASSFSGAYNEQFF